This TCR beta chain was recovered during a study of vaccination and CD4 T cells after COVID-19. Overall study context: Post-vaccine sampling followed dose two by a median about 70 days (range 14 to 241). Overlapping spike peptides served as the stimulus for the cells. These peptides came from SARS-CoV-2 and from the common cold coronaviruses HCoV-NL63, HCoV-OC43 and HCoV-229E. Study-wide findings and caveats: Spike mono-reactivity was evident in 304 of the 307 vaccine-specific clones derived from convalescent patients.

As to treatment: approximately 10-day PBMC culture with coronavirus spike peptide pools or control peptides (ViraFEST assay). Scientists separated out CD4+ T cells through negative selection following 10 days in culture. Germline V lookup: CDR1 SGHVS, CDR2 FNYEAQ. Trimming pared 4 bases from V and 1 base from J, leaving 5 bases between. This CDR3 has 13 amino acids. About this clonotype itself: The antigen is unknown.

Cultured CD4+ T cell DNA underwent sequencing with the Oncomine TCR Beta short-read assay. In TCRdb, the PCR reads were re-called with MiXCR into one record per CDR3 protein. The table records around 12,000 distinct CDR3 sequences, roughly three fifths of them present only once. This material consisted of cultured CD4+ T cells from blood, taken after SARS-CoV-2 vaccination. The chain recombines TRBV7-6 with TRBJ1-5; D remains ambiguous. The receptor comes from a human donor with COVID-19. The DNA for the CDR3 is TGTGCCAGCAGCTACGACAGCAATCAGCCCCAGCATTTT. Translation: CASSYDSNQPQHF.